What follows describes a single TCR beta chain. Its target is not known. V trimming: 5 bases; J trimming: 7 bases; junction bases outside the gene matches: 15. The CDR3 covers 16 residues. Germline loops: CDR1 MGHDK, CDR2 SYGVNS. These data originate in a study of identical twins. TCRdb processed the 5' RACE reads anew with MiXCR; each CDR3 protein has one entry. The sample holds 1.5 million to 2 million distinct CDR3 sequences, more than 30% seen once. Study observations and caveats: Within twin pairs, the out-of-frame alpha sequences they shared showed excess low generation probability. There was more out-of-frame TCR alpha sharing in monozygotic twins than models estimated. While abundant cord blood beta clonotypes carried fewer insertions, memory repertoires showed no such pattern. Diverse VJ usage suggested most zero-insertion clonotypes were not invariant T cells.

The chain couples TRBV25-1 to TRBJ2-7; TRBD1 matches at 9 bases. The sequence came from a newborn girl in good health. The sample was cord blood. The CDR3 is CASSLNAGQGGSEQYF. For the CDR3, the DNA is TGTGCCAGCAGTCTAAATGCGGGACAGGGTGGAAGTGAGCAGTACTTC.